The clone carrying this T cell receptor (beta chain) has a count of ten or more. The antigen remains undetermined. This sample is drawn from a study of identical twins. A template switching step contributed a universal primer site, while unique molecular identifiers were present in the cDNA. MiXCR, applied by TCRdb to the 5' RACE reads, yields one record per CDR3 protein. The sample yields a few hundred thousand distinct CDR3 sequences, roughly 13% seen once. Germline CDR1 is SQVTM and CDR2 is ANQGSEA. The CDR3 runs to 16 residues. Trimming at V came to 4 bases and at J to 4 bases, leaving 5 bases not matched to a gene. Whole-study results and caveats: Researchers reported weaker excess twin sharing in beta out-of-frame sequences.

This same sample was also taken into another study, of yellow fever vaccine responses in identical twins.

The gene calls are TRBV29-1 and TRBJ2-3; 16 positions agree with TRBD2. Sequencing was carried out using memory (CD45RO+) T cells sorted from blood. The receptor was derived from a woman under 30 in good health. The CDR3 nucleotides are TGCAGCGTTGCAGGGACTAGCGGGAGGGCCCCAGATACGCAGTATTTT. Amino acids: CSVAGTSGRAPDTQYF.